These T cell receptor beta chains were read from a single sample in a study of blood T cell repertoires in COVID-19. Clones were sequenced by immunoSEQ multiplex PCR, and TCRdb holds only the in-frame ones, with some missing. The table lists roughly 230,000 clones, about four fifths of them singletons. Material: peripheral blood. All receptors come from a man aged 45 to 65 with active or convalescent COVID-19. CDR3s include the opening cysteine and the closing phenylalanine or tryptophan. D genes are given only for firm matches. Not every row has a clone size; where given, it reads once, few, many or a size class.

d_gene | j_gene | abundance | v_gene | CDR3nt | CDR3aa
- | TRBJ1-3 | - | TRBV6-5 | TGTGCCAGCAGTTTCAGGGGATCTGGAAACACCATATATTTT | CASSFRGSGNTIYF
- | TRBJ2-7 | - | TRBV7-5 | TGTGTCAGAAGCGCTTCCAAGCGGGGCACCATCCGAGGAGAGTACTTC | CVRSASKRGTIRGEYF
TRBD1 | TRBJ1-6 | - | TRBV7-2 | TGTGCCAGCAGCCCGCAGGGACAGGGAGTGGGTTCACCCCTCCACTTT | CASSPQGQGVGSPLHF
TRBD2 | TRBJ2-2 | - | TRBV9 | TGTGCCAGCAGCGTTGGACTAGCCACCGGGGAGCTGTTTTTT | CASSVGLATGELFF
TRBD1 | TRBJ1-2 | - | TRBV29-1 | TGCAGCGTTGTGAGAGGACAGGGTCACGGCTACACCTTC | CSVVRGQGHGYTF
- | TRBJ2-2 | - | TRBV10-3 | TGTGCCATCAGTGAGTTGCAGGGCGACACCGGGGAGCTGTTTTTT | CAISELQGDTGELFF
TRBD1 | TRBJ1-2 | - | TRBV19 | TGTGCCAGTAGTATTGATGGGACAGGGGGCGTGGGGGACTATGGCTACACCTTC | CASSIDGTGGVGDYGYTF
TRBD1 | TRBJ1-1 | once | TRBV6-5 | TGTGCCAGCAGGGGACAGGGTGGGAACACTGAAGCTTTCTTT | CASRGQGGNTEAFF
- | TRBJ1-1 | - | TRBV6-2/TRBV6-3 | TGTGCCAGCAGTACTGGTCAGGGGCGGAACACTGAAGCTTTCTTT | CASSTGQGRNTEAFF
TRBD1 | TRBJ1-5 | few | TRBV19 | TGTGCCAGTATTCCGGACAGGGGAGGGCCTCAGCCCCAGCATTTT | CASIPDRGGPQPQHF
- | TRBJ2-3 | - | TRBV11-2 | TGTGCCAGCAGCTTAGGCCTAGCGGATACGCAGTATTTT | CASSLGLADTQYF
TRBD1 | TRBJ2-5 | - | TRBV6-6 | TGTGCCAGCAGACGCAGACAGGGAGAGACCCAGTACTTC | CASRRRQGETQYF
TRBD1 | TRBJ1-1 | - | TRBV28 | TGTGCCAGCAGTTCTTGGGGACAGGGGAATACGGCTTTCTTT | CASSSWGQGNTAFF
TRBD1 | TRBJ1-2 | - | TRBV27 | TGTGCCAGCAGTTTATCGGGGACAGGGGTGGATGGCTACACCTTC | CASSLSGTGVDGYTF
TRBD1 | TRBJ1-5 | - | TRBV7-4 | TGTGCCAGCAGCTTAGTAGCAGGGGGAGCCAATCAGCCCCAGCATTTT | CASSLVAGGANQPQHF
- | TRBJ2-1 | few | TRBV19 | TGTGCCAGTAGTATAGATAAGGAGCGTAAGCAGTTCTTC | CASSIDKERKQFF
- | TRBJ2-7 | - | TRBV21-1 | TGTGCCAGCAGCAAAGGGACTCCTACGTTCGTCTCCTACGAGCAGTACTTC | CASSKGTPTFVSYEQYF
- | TRBJ1-1 | - | TRBV18 | TGTGCCAGCTCACCACGGGGCCTAACCCCTGAAGCTTTCTTT | CASSPRGLTPEAFF
TRBD1 | TRBJ1-3 | - | TRBV6-1 | TGTGCCAGCAGTGTGATGGGACAGGGGACTGGAAACACCATATATTTT | CASSVMGQGTGNTIYF
- | TRBJ1-3 | once | TRBV5-1 | TGCGCCAGCAGCTTGGGGACTGATCTTGGAAACACCATATATTTT | CASSLGTDLGNTIYF
TRBD2 | TRBJ2-1 | once | TRBV9 | TGTGCCAGCAGCGTGGGAAGCGGGGGCCTCTACAATGAGCAGTTCTTC | CASSVGSGGLYNEQFF
- | TRBJ1-1 | - | TRBV3-1/TRBV3-2 | TGTGCCAGCAGCCAAGACGCCATCCTTGGCGCTTTCTTT | CASSQDAILGAFF